The sequence of this T cell receptor beta chain was determined in a study of T cells in Graves' hyperthyroidism and ophthalmopathy (dated by TCRdb to about 2019). With respect to the entire study: Peripheral blood samples were taken at the time of initial diagnosis, prior to any treatment. The paper describes TCR Vbeta CDR3 sequencing of 135 peripheral blood samples, made up of approximately 40 ophthalmopathy patients, 70 to 75 hyperthyroidism patients and 17 progressor patients. Prospective prediction of ophthalmopathy was tested in an independent validation cohort of fewer than 20 hyperthyroidism patients and 17 patients who later progressed to ophthalmopathy. A discovery cohort of about a hundred patients, about 40 with Graves' ophthalmopathy and about 60 with stable Graves' hyperthyroidism, was used to find distinguishing TCR V-J signatures. After blood sampling, hyperthyroidism patients were treated with methimazole at a starting dose of 30 mg daily, and ophthalmopathy patients were treated with high-dose intravenous methylprednisolone. For training and testing, the 100 or so patients in the discovery cohort were randomly divided in a 7:3 ratio. Thyroid tissue and blood T-cell repertoires from over 5 Graves' hyperthyroidism patients were also compared in the study.

CDR1 is given as SGHRS and CDR2 as YFSETQ, both from the germline V gene. Clipping removes 0 bases from V and 8 bases from J, with 18 as the unmatched junction base count. The CDR3 has 19 amino acids, counting the end cysteine and phenylalanine. The retained sequence is limited to the CDR3, 57 bases, with the frame set at the first base. Stable Graves' hyperthyroidism was defined as the absence of progression to ophthalmopathy over 18 months of follow-up. The hyperthyroidism patients were between 18 and 65 years old and newly diagnosed, with a disease duration of less than 2 months. Any patient with an uncontrolled infection, another autoimmune disease, pregnancy or lactation was excluded. Diagnoses were established on the basis of clinical symptoms, serum thyroxine and TRAb, thyroid ultrasound, and orbital computed tomography. PBMCs were isolated from approximately 10 ml of fresh peripheral blood by Ficoll-Paque density gradient centrifugation. Total RNA was extracted using Trizol reagent, and RNA quality was assessed on an Agilent 2100 Bioanalyzer.

Findings and caveats that apply to the study as a whole: In validation, the model predicted progression to ophthalmopathy with around 71% sensitivity and approximately 78% specificity, a median of about six months before onset. Sample size was not statistically predetermined, and investigators were not blinded to group allocation. Blood samples also contained most of the expanded thyroid clonotypes (frequency above 0.001), which suggests that blood repertoires may reflect thyroid immune responses. In cross-validation, a model built on a 13 V-J signature told ophthalmopathy apart from stable hyperthyroidism with under 90% sensitivity and 81% to 82% specificity, and in testing the same model reached 80%/75%.

The TCR beta CDR3 regions were amplified from the RNA transcripts. The first round of RT-PCR for the TCR CDR3 was performed with the HTBI primer set and the Qiagen OneStep RT-PCR kit. A second multiplex PCR round built the libraries, followed by size selection and purification. Paired-end sequencing of the libraries was performed with 100 bp reads on an Illumina HiSeq2000. Per the authors' processing: SOAPnuke was used to process the raw data, throwing out any read that contained adapters or uncalled bases, had a mean Phred below 15, or lacked an exact constant-primer or identifier match. High-quality paired reads were merged with COPE v1.2.5, and unique nucleotide sequences were defined as clonotypes. Clonotypes were aligned to IMGT TRBV, TRBD and TRBJ reference segments using MiTCR v1.1. The analysis was restricted to V-J combinations with a frequency above 0.0001, which together covered about 99% of the repertoires. A TCS score was defined as the ratio between F50 (clonal expansion) and ExV (chaos), using BLOSUM62-based TCRdist between CDR3 peptides within each V-J. Welch's t-statistics and random forest reduced 500 to 650 V-J features to around 14, which were used in a naive Bayes classifier (R e1071). TCRdb reran the public reads through fastp at Q25 and MiXCR, keeping productive beta chains. When rows share a CDR3 protein, they turn into one entry using the most common DNA and genes. The V and J calls and clone size are TCRdb's, not the authors'. Within this sample are approximately 740,000 distinct CDR3 sequences, with 12% to 15% of them counted one time only. The ten biggest clones cover about 9.4% of the sample.

This clonotype was observed a few times. The specificity of this receptor is unknown. Base qualities are missing; no much larger clone stands one base away. In this chain, TRBV5-1 is recombined with TRBJ2-3; TRBD1 matches 10 bases in the middle. The TCR comes from a woman under 30 with Graves' hyperthyroidism. The sample consisted of blood. For the CDR3, the sequence is CASSLAGGAGQGVFSTQYF. The DNA sequence reads TGCGCCAGCAGCTTGGCTGGGGGTGCTGGACAGGGGGTTTTTAGTACGCAGTATTTT.